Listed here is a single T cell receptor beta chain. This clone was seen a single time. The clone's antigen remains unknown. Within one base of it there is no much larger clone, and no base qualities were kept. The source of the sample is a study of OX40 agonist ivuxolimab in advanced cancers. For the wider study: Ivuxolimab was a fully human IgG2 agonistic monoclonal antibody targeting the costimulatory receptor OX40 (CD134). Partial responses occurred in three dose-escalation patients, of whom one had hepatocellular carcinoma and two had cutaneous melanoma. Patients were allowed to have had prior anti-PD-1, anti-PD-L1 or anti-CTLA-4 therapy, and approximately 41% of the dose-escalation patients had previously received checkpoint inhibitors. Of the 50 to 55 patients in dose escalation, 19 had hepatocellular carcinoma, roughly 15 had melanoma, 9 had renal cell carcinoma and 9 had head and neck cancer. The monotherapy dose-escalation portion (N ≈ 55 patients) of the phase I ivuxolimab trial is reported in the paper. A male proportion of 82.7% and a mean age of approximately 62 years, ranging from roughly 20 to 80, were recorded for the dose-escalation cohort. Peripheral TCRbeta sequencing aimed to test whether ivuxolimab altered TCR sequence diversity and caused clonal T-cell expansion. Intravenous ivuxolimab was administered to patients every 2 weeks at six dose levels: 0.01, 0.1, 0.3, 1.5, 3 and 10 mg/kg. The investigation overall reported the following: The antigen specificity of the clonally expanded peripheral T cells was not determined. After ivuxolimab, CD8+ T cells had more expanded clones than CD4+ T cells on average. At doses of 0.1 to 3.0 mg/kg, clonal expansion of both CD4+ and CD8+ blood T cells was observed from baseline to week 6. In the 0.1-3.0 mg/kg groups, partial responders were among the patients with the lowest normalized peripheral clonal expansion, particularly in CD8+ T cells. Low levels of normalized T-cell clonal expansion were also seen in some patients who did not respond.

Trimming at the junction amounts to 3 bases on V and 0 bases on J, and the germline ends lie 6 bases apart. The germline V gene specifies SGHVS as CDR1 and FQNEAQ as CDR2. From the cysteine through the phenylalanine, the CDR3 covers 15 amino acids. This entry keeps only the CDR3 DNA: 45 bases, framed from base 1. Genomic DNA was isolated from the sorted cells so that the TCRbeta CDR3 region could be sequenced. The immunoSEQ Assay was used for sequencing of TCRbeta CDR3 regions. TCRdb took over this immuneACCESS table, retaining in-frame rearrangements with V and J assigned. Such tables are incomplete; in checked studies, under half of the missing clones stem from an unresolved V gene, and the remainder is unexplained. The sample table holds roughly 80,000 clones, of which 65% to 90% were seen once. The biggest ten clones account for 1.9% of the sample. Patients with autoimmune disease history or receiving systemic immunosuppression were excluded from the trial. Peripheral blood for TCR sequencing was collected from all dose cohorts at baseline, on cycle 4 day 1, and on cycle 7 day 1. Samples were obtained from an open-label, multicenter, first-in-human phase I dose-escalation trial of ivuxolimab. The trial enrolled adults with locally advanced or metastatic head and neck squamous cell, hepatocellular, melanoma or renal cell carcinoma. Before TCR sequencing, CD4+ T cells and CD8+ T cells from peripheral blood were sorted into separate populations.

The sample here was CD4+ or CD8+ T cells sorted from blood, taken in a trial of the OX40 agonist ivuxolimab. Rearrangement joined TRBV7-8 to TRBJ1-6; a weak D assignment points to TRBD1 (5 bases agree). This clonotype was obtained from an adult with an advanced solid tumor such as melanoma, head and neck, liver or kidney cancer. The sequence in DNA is TGTGCCAGCAGCTTGGGGGGCTCCTATAATTCACCCCTCCACTTT. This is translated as CASSLGGSYNSPLHF.